This record covers a single T cell receptor beta chain. The antigen remains unidentified. The table came from immunoSEQ multiplex PCR; TCRdb's copy has only in-frame clones and leaves some out. Of about 110,000 clones in the sample, 80% to 90% are singletons; the top ten hold just under 20%. Trimming cost V 6 bases and J 5 bases; bases outside gene matches: 4. This CDR3 comprises 14 residues. Germline CDR1 is MNHNY and CDR2 is SVGAGI (reference sequence). This sample was taken from a study of PD-1 blockade in classical Hodgkin lymphoma. General study findings and limits: Newly diagnosed patients reportedly trailed healthy donors in baseline TCR diversity. Complete responders possessed baseline diversity comparable to newly diagnosed patients.

Patients all relapsed after autologous stem cell transplantation, and there was variation in brentuximab vedotin exposure. The chain joins TRBV6-6 to TRBJ2-1; 10 bases are a match to TRBD2. The sequences come from peripheral blood mononuclear cells (PBMCs), collected before the second cycle of nivolumab. The sequence was collected from a human donor with classical Hodgkin lymphoma. In DNA, the CDR3 is TGTGCCAGCAGCACTAGCGGGGCCCACAATGAGCAGTTCTTC. This gives the protein CASSTSGAHNEQFF.